This T cell receptor (beta chain) originates from a study of blood T cells in healthy people across ages. CDR3 size: 15 residues. CDR1 and CDR2 (germline): SGHVS, FNYEAQ. Trimming left V 5 bases short and J 4 bases short, with 15 bases between. This clonotype was seen at least ten times. A sample-barcoded 5' primer and a J-beta primer mix were used in a second PCR of about 7 to 11 cycles. A single record per CDR3 protein comes from TCRdb applying MiXCR to the 5' RACE reads. The table has 800,000 or so distinct CDR3 sequences, 25% seen once. These records were also assigned to another study, of T cells of mothers and their children.

The TCR originated in a boy between 10 and 17 years old in good health. The rearrangement links TRBV7-6 to TRBJ2-1, with D possibly matching TRBD1 (5 bases). The specimen sequenced was blood. CDR3 sequence (DNA): TGTGCCAGCAGCCCCACGCCTCCAGGGTACAATGAGCAGTTCTTC. Its protein product is CASSPTPPGYNEQFF.